The TCR beta chain under discussion was sequenced for a study of blood T cell repertoires in COVID-19. V lost 0 bases and J lost 3, with 9 bases in between. Germline V lookup: CDR1 SGHRS, CDR2 YFSETQ. The CDR3 covers 14 residues. Sequencing was performed with immunoSEQ multiplex PCR; in TCRdb, only in-frame clones are kept and a portion is missing. The sample gives roughly 140,000 clones, roughly 88% of which show up once; roughly 30% is in the top ten. This TCR derives from a human donor in a cohort sampled during active COVID-19. The sample was peripheral blood. The V and J genes are TRBV5-1 and TRBJ2-5; TRBD2 is a possible D gene (6 bases). CDR3 loop: CASSLVGGEETQYF. In nucleotides, the CDR3 is TGCGCCAGCAGCTTGGTAGGAGGGGAAGAGACCCAGTACTTC. Combining the CDR3 with reference TRBV5-1 and TRBJ2-5 gives the whole variable domain KAGVTQTPRYLIKTRGQQVTLSCSPISGHRSVSWYQQTPGQGLQFLFEYFSETQRNKGNFPGRFSGRQFSNSRSEMNVSTLELGDSALYLCASSLVGGEETQYFGPGTRLLVL.